These 25 T cell receptor beta chains were all obtained from the same sample, sequenced in a study of siplizumab effects on memory and regulatory T cells (dated by TCRdb to the late 2010s). The method was the immunoSEQ multiplex PCR assay. The clones in this table, taken by TCRdb from immuneACCESS, are in-frame only. Not every clone is retained; where verified, under half of the shortfall comes from an unresolved V gene, and the cause of the rest is unknown. The sample has approximately 94,000 clones on record, around 90% of them singletons. The ten largest clones capture 0.13% to 0.15% of the sample. The specimen was CD4+ T cells sorted from blood. These TCRs come from a human donor in good health.

J is TRBJ2-7 and V is TRBV7-6; TRBD1 might be the D (5 bases). V shed 2 bases and J shed 4 bases, with 9 bases lying between them. Per germline, CDR1 SGHVS and CDR2 FNYEAQ. The CDR3 sequence is 13 residues long. The CDR3 DNA reads TGTGCCAGCAGCTTAAATACAGGATACGAGCAGTACTTC. This codes for CASSLNTGYEQYF.

The chain combines TRBV9 with TRBJ1-1; 7 nucleotides match TRBD1. The trim removed 0 bases at V and 8 bases at J, leaving 7 bases unmatched. The germline gives CDR1 SGDLS, CDR2 YYNGEE. CDR3 length equals 14 residues. CDR3 loop: CASSVEYWDREAFF. The CDR3 DNA reads as TGTGCCAGCAGCGTAGAATATTGGGACAGAGAAGCTTTCTTT.

This clone showed up just a few times. The rearrangement uses TRBV5-6 and TRBJ1-1; D unresolved. V lost 1 base and J lost 8, with 15 bases in between. The CDR3 extends over 14 amino acids. Germline lookup yields CDR1 SGHDT and CDR2 YYEEEE. Here the CDR3 DNA reads TGTGCCAGCAGCTTGACGGGCAGGCGCTCCGAAGCTTTCTTT. Translating it yields CASSLTGRRSEAFF.

The chain carries TRBV30 and TRBJ2-7; no definite D call. The CDR3 runs to 12 residues. Germline CDR1 reads GTSNPN; CDR2 reads SVGIG (reference sequence). V dropped 3 bases and J dropped 0 bases, with 6 bases sitting between them. The CDR3 spells CAWRANSYEQYF. The CDR3 DNA reads TGTGCCTGGAGGGCCAACTCCTACGAGCAGTACTTC.

As for this clone: Other DNA sequences within the sample encode an identical CDR3. The chain recombines TRBV20-1 with TRBJ2-3; D is unresolved. V lost 3 bases, J lost 6 bases, and 4 bases lay in between. Germline V gene lookup returns CDR1 DFQATT and CDR2 SNEGSKA (reference sequence). The CDR3 covers 10 residues. The CDR3, as DNA: TGCAGTGCTAGGCAGGATACGCAGTATTTT. Amino acid sequence: CSARQDTQYF.

The chain employs TRBV19 and TRBJ2-2; TRBD2 matches 8 bases. Trimming took 9 bases from V and 3 from J; bases not matched to a gene: 9. CDR3 length: 15 residues. In germline, CDR1 is LNHDA, CDR2 SQIVND (reference sequence). This CDR3 is CASTRRTSYTGELFF. The CDR3 nucleotides are TGTGCCAGCACCCGGCGGACTAGCTACACCGGGGAGCTGTTTTTT.

This clone has only a few counts. The V and J genes are TRBV6-4 and TRBJ1-2; possible D gene TRBD1, 6 bases. The CDR3 spans 13 residues. The germline V gene has CDR1 MRHNA and CDR2 SNTAGT. V gave up 5 bases and J gave up 3 bases, with 10 bases separating them. The CDR3 nucleotides read TGTGCCAGCAGTCCTTCAGGGGACTATGGCTACACCTTC. This gives the protein CASSPSGDYGYTF.

The V call is TRBV21-1, the J call TRBJ1-2. TRBV21-1 is a pseudogene locus. The CDR3 spans 12 residues. The CDR3 region has the DNA TGTGCCAGCTGTGCCCGATCGTATGGCTACACCTTC. Amino acid sequence: CASCARSYGYTF.

This sequence joins TRBV25-1 and TRBJ2-1; possible D gene TRBD2, 6 bases. CDR1 is MGHDK, CDR2 SYGVNS, per germline. This CDR3 has 13 residues. V gave up 11 bases and J gave up 2 bases, with 13 bases separating them. The CDR3 spells CAGGERTYNEQFF. For the CDR3, the DNA is TGTGCCGGCGGGGAACGAACCTACAATGAGCAGTTCTTC.

This chain uses TRBV19 with TRBJ2-2; TRBD2 matches 7 bases. This CDR3 has 16 residues. Germline V gene lookup returns CDR1 LNHDA and CDR2 SQIVND (reference sequence). V was clipped by 7 bases and J by 4 bases; unmatched bases: 12. CDR3 nucleotide sequence: TGTGCCAGTATCGGGGGGATTGCCGTGGTCACCGGGGAGCTGTTTTTT. Translated, it gives CASIGGIAVVTGELFF.

This sequence joins TRBV2 and TRBJ1-6; D not resolved. The CDR3 sequence is 16 residues long. The germline V gene has CDR1 SNHLY and CDR2 FYNNEI. V gave up 1 base and J gave up 4 bases, with 11 bases separating them. CDR3 in amino acids: CASSEDRGNYNSPLHF. Here the CDR3 DNA reads TGTGCCAGCAGTGAAGACCGGGGTAATTATAATTCACCCCTCCACTTT.

The rearrangement uses TRBV5-1 and TRBJ2-1, with TRBD1 matching over 9 bases. CDR1 SGHRS and CDR2 YFSETQ come from the germline V gene. Germline trimming cut 4 bases from V and 7 bases from J; bases unmatched to any gene: 6. The CDR3 runs to 14 residues. CDR3 coding DNA: TGCGCCAGCAGCGCTACAGGGGGCTCGAATGAGCAGTTCTTC. Translating it yields CASSATGGSNEQFF.

V usage is TRBV7-9 and J usage is TRBJ1-2; D not resolved. V was trimmed by 1 base and J by 7 bases, leaving 10 bases between them. CDR3 size: 13 residues. The germline CDR1 and CDR2 sequences are SEHNR and FQNEAQ (reference sequence). CDR3 loop: CASSLVDAVGYTF. DNA of the CDR3: TGTGCCAGCAGCTTAGTCGACGCGGTTGGCTACACCTTC.

Written as DNA, the CDR3 is TGTGCCAGCCGGGACGGGGTTACCTACGAGCAGTACTTC. As protein: CASRDGVTYEQYF. The rearrangement links TRBV2 to TRBJ2-7; tentatively, D is TRBD1 or TRBD2 (5 bases each). V lost 8 bases and J lost 2, with 13 bases in between. Germline V lookup: CDR1 SNHLY, CDR2 FYNNEI. The CDR3 totals 13 residues.

The table lists this clone with a count of one. V gene TRBV7-6 combines with J gene TRBJ1-6; 9 nucleotides agree with TRBD1. With 4 bases clipped from V and 0 bases from J, the junction kept 7 bases outside the gene matches. This CDR3 region has 18 residues. The V gene's germline CDR1 is SGHVS and CDR2 FNYEAQ. CDR3 sequence (DNA): TGTGCCAGCAGCTCTAACCTACAGGGGGCCTCCTATAATTCACCCCTCCACTTT. It is translated as CASSSNLQGASYNSPLHF.

The rearrangement uses TRBV28 and TRBJ2-7; 8 bases fit TRBD1. V was clipped by 3 bases and J by 4 bases; unmatched bases: 11. Germline V CDR1 and CDR2: MDHEN, SYDVKM. The length of the CDR3 is 16 residues. DNA of the CDR3: TGTGCCAGCAGTTTCTCCTCAGGGACAGGTCTTTACGAGCAGTACTTC. Encoded protein: CASSFSSGTGLYEQYF.

This chain joins TRBV6-1 and TRBJ2-1, with D possibly matching TRBD2 (6 bases). Germline V gene lookup returns CDR1 MNHNS and CDR2 SASEGT. The CDR3 consists of 15 residues. The V gene lost 4 bases and the J gene lost 10 bases, with 20 bases spanning the gap. CDR3 residues: CASSAPGLGYGEQFF. The CDR3 DNA reads as TGTGCCAGCAGTGCCCCGGGACTGGGCTATGGGGAGCAGTTCTTC.

J is TRBJ2-3 and V is TRBV19; TRBD1 is a possible D gene (6 bases). V was trimmed by 5 bases and J by 0 bases, leaving 15 bases between them. CDR3 size: 16 residues. CDR1 is LNHDA and CDR2 is SQIVND in the germline V gene (reference sequence). The CDR3 here is CASSVDRYASTDTQYF. In DNA form, the CDR3 reads TGTGCCAGTAGTGTCGACAGGTATGCTAGCACAGATACGCAGTATTTT. The full variable domain, with the rest looked up from reference TRBV19 and TRBJ2-3, is DGGITQSPKYLFRKEGQNVTLSCEQNLNHDAMYWYRQDPGQGLRLIYYSQIVNDFQKGDIAEGYSVSREKKESFPLTVTSAQKNPTAFYLCASSVDRYASTDTQYFGPGTRLTVL.

This chain uses TRBV23-1 with TRBJ2-1, with a tentative D call TRBD1 (6 bases). TRBV23-1 is annotated as an ORF whose role is uncertain. V was shortened by 7 bases and J by 1 base, with 8 bases between the two germline ends. There are 13 residues in the CDR3. The chain's CDR3 is CASIGQSYNEQFF. CDR3 DNA sequence: TGCGCCAGCATCGGACAGTCCTACAATGAGCAGTTCTTC.

The chain links TRBV5-4 to TRBJ2-1, with 12 bases lining up with TRBD2. The V gene end was trimmed by 3 bases and the J gene end by 9 bases; junction bases not matched to a gene: 7. CDR1 is SGHNT, CDR2 YYREEE, per germline (reference sequence). CDR3 length: 15 amino acids. The CDR3 DNA is TGTGCCAGCAGCTCTAGCGGGGGGGCTCGAAGTGAGCAGTTCTTC. Its translation is CASSSSGGARSEQFF.

CDR3 amino acids: CASSKLGNTGELFF. The CDR3 DNA sequence: TGTGCCAGCAGCAAGCTAGGGAACACCGGGGAGCTGTTTTTT. The chain recombines TRBV14 with TRBJ2-2; D remains unclear. V lost 5 bases and J 1 base, leaving 8 bases between the germline ends. From germline, CDR1 is SGHDN and CDR2 FVKESK. The CDR3 runs to 14 residues.

The rearrangement uses TRBV7-9 and TRBJ2-3; 7 bases are a match to TRBD2. The CDR3 is made up of 15 amino acids. With 6 bases clipped from V and 2 bases from J, the junction kept 8 bases outside the gene matches. CDR1 and CDR2 from the germline V gene are SEHNR and FQNEAQ (reference sequence). Here the CDR3 DNA reads TGTGCCAGCAGATCTTCCGGGACTATCACAGATACGCAGTATTTT. It encodes CASRSSGTITDTQYF.

The J gene is TRBJ1-6, the V gene TRBV11-2, with D hard to call. Germline loops: CDR1 SGHAT, CDR2 FQNNGV. CDR3 size: 16 residues. V was shortened by 1 base and J by 8 bases, with 15 bases between the two germline ends. CDR3: CASSLVGSGWDSPLHF. The DNA of the CDR3 is TGTGCCAGCAGCTTAGTCGGCAGTGGATGGGATTCACCCCTCCACTTT.

The DNA of the CDR3 is TGTGCCAGCAGTTCCAGGGTCGCTGTGGGCAATCAGCCCCAGCATTTT. It specifies CASSSRVAVGNQPQHF. The chain is built from TRBV28 and TRBJ1-5; tentative D call: TRBD1 (5 bases). Trimming left V 4 bases short and J 2 bases short, with 15 bases between. Germline V gene data show CDR1 as MDHEN and CDR2 as SYDVKM. The CDR3 contains 16 residues.

The J gene is TRBJ1-5, the V gene TRBV18; the D gene is possibly TRBD1 (5 bases). Looked up from germline, CDR1 is KGHSH and CDR2 is LQKENI. V lost 5 bases, J lost 0 bases, and 8 bases lay in between. CDR3 length equals 14 residues. The CDR3, as DNA: TGTGCCAGCTCAGGGGGTAATAGCAATCAGCCCCAGCATTTT. Protein sequence: CASSGGNSNQPQHF.